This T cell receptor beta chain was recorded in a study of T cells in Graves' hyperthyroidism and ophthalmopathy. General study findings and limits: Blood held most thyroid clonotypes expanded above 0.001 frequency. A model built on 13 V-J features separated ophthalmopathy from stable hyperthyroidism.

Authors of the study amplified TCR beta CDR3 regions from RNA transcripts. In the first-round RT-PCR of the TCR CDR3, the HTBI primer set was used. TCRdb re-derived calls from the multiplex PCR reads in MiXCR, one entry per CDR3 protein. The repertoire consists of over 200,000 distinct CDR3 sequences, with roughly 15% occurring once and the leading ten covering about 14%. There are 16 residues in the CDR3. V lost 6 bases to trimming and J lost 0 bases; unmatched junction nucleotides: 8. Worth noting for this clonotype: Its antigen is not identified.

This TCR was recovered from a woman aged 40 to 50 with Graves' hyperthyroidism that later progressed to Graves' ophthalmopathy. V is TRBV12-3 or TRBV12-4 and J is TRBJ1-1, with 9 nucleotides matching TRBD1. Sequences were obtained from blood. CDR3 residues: CASRLDRGLMNTEAFF. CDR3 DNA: TGTGCCAGCAGACTGGACAGGGGCCTCATGAACACTGAAGCTTTCTTT.